This T cell receptor (beta chain) emerged from a study of Graves' ophthalmopathy and Graves' hyperthyroidism (dated by TCRdb to the late 2010s). General notes on the study: Stable hyperthyroidism was defined as no progression to ophthalmopathy within 18 months of follow-up. The study used TCR beta repertoire signatures to distinguish Graves' ophthalmopathy from Graves' hyperthyroidism and to predict progression to ophthalmopathy. In total, 135 blood samples were TCR-sequenced: 40 to 45 ophthalmopathy, some 75 hyperthyroidism and approximately 17 hyperthyroidism-to-ophthalmopathy patients. A discovery set of 95 to 100 patients (approximately 45 ophthalmopathy, 55 to 65 stable hyperthyroidism) was enrolled to explore V-J signatures distinguishing ophthalmopathy from hyperthyroidism. An independent validation cohort comprised around 19 hyperthyroidism patients and about 16 patients who later progressed from hyperthyroidism to ophthalmopathy. T-cell repertoires of thyroid tissue and blood were compared in a handful of hyperthyroidism patients. After sampling, hyperthyroidism patients received methimazole starting at 30 mg daily, and ophthalmopathy patients received high-dose intravenous methylprednisolone. The study at large found these results: Sample size was not predetermined statistically, and investigators were not blinded to group allocation. The 13-signature model separated ophthalmopathy from stable hyperthyroidism with over 85% sensitivity and roughly 84% specificity in cross-validation, and 80%/75% in the test set. Most of the expanded thyroid clonotypes with a frequency above 0.001 were also detected in blood, and it was suggested that the thyroid immune response may be reflected by blood repertoires. In validation, the model predicted ophthalmopathy progression with 70.59% sensitivity and roughly 72% specificity; 12 predicted patients were CT-confirmed with GO in a median of 6.5 months.

The table lists this clonotype with many counts. Its antigen target is currently unknown. No much larger clone is present one base from it, and per-base qualities are unavailable. CDR3 length: 15 amino acids, cysteine to phenylalanine. This entry keeps only the CDR3 DNA: 45 bases, framed from base 1. Taken from the germline V gene, the CDR1 and CDR2 loops are ENHRY and SYGVKD. At the junction V is shortened by 10 bases and J by 0 bases, with 19 bases in between. The hyperthyroidism patients were 18 to 65 years old and newly diagnosed, with a disease duration of less than 2 months. Patients were excluded if they had other autoimmune diseases, uncontrolled infections, pregnancy or lactation. Diagnosis was based on clinical symptoms, serum thyroxine, TRAb, thyroid ultrasound and orbital computed tomography. Trizol reagent was used to extract the total RNA, and its quality was then checked on an Agilent 2100 Bioanalyzer.

For repertoire sequencing, TCR beta CDR3 regions were amplified from RNA transcripts. A first-round RT-PCR used HTBI primers with the Qiagen OneStep RT-PCR kit, followed by a second-round multiplex PCR, size selection and purification. Sequencing of the libraries was carried out on an Illumina HiSeq2000 in paired-end mode with 100 bp reads. In the original analysis: SOAPnuke was used to process the reads, removing any read that contained adapters or uncalled bases, had a mean Phred below 15, or lacked an exact match to the constant primer or identifier. COPE v1.2.5 was used to merge the high-quality paired reads. Each unique nucleotide sequence was treated as a clonotype, and MiTCR v1.1 was used to align the clonotypes to the IMGT TRB V, D and J references. Analysis was restricted to V-J combinations with a frequency above 0.0001, which covered roughly 99% of repertoires. For each V-J combination, a TCR clonal expansion and chaos score was defined as the ratio of F50 clonal expansion to chaos observed in the TCRdist matrix. Welch's t-statistics and random forest were used to reduce features to about 14 V-J combinations, which were fed into a naive Bayes classifier. The Morisita-Horn index was used to measure how similar the thyroid and blood repertoires were. TCRdb reworked the public reads: Q25 trimming with fastp, MiXCR clone assembly, productive beta chains retained. Every distinct CDR3 protein forms one entry, paired with its most common genes and DNA. These V and J calls originate from TCRdb's pipeline instead of the authors' own analysis. Present in this sample are over a million distinct CDR3 sequences, approximately 35% of which were seen just once. The ten biggest clones cover over 8.5% of the sample.

The chain is encoded by TRBV10-3 joined to TRBJ2-7; the D gene identity is not certain. The receptor's source is an adult man with Graves' hyperthyroidism. Sequencing used peripheral blood or thyroid tissue (not recorded which). The CDR3 in this case is CATGTTASSSYEQYF. The sequenced DNA is TGTGCCACCGGAACCACAGCGTCGAGCTCCTACGAGCAGTACTTC.